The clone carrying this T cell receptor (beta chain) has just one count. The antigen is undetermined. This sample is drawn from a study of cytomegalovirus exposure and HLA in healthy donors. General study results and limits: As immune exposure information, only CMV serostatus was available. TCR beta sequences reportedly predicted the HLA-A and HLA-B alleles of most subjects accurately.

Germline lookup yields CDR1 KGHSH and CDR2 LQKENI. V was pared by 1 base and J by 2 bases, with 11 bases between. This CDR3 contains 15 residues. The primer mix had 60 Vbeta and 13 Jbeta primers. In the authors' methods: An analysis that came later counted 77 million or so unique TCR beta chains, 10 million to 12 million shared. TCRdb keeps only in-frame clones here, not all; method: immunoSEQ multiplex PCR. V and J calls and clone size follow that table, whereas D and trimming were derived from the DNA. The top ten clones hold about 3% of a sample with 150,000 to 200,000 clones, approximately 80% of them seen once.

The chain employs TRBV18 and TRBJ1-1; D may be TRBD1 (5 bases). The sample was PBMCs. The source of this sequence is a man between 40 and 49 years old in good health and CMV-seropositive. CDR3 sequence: CASSPRIDRNTEAFF. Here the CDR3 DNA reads TGTGCCAGCTCACCACGCATCGACAGAAACACTGAAGCTTTCTTT.